The 28 T cell receptor beta chains given below trace back to one sample, sequenced in a study of T cell responses to AZD1222 COVID-19 vaccine. Repertoires were generated with immunoSEQ multiplex PCR, while TCRdb's copy carries only in-frame clones and drops some. The table has more than 150,000 clones, 85% to 95% seen once; the top ten hold 10%. This specimen was peripheral blood, taken on day 0 of AZD1222 vaccination. All receptors come from an adult in good health.

The chain carries TRBV14 and TRBJ1-6; D not resolved. Germline CDR1 and CDR2: SGHDN and FVKESK. Between the trimmed V and J ends, which lost 1 base and 10 bases, there was a span of 14 bases. This CDR3 has 15 amino acids. The CDR3 region is CASSQGRLVGSPLHF. As DNA, the CDR3 is TGTGCCAGCAGCCAAGGGCGGTTGGTTGGATCACCCCTCCACTTT.

The rearrangement links TRBV12-3 or TRBV12-4 to TRBJ1-2; 7 bases line up with TRBD1. The J segment lost 7 bases and the V segment lost 4 bases, leaving 6 bases of the junction unmatched. The CDR3 extends over 13 amino acids. As DNA, the CDR3 is TGTGCCAGCAGTTCCACAGGGGCAGGTGGCTACACCTTC. Its translation is CASSSTGAGGYTF.

The rearrangement uses TRBV10-3 and TRBJ2-7, with D perhaps given as TRBD1 or TRBD2 (6 bases each). The CDR3 runs 16 residues. Trimming left V 10 bases short and J 2 bases short, with 24 bases between. Germline V gene data show CDR1 as ENHRY and CDR2 as SYGVKD. CDR3 nucleotides: TGTGCCACCAGGGCTGGGGGTGAGGGGGGTACCTACGAGCAGTACTTC. Translated: CATRAGGEGGTYEQYF.

The V call is TRBV2, the J call TRBJ2-1; 7 positions match TRBD2. CDR1 SNHLY and CDR2 FYNNEI come from the germline V gene. V trimming: 6 bases; J trimming: 0 bases; junction bases outside the gene matches: 8. The CDR3 has 16 residues. The DNA of the CDR3 is TGTGCCAGCAGGGGGGGGAGCCCCGGCTCCTACAATGAGCAGTTCTTC. Residues: CASRGGSPGSYNEQFF. The full variable domain, its missing parts supplied by reference TRBV2 and TRBJ2-1, is EPEVTQTPSHQVTQMGQEVILRCVPISNHLYFYWYRQILGQKVEFLVSFYNNEISEKSEIFDDQFSVERPDGSNFTLKIRSTKLEDSAMYFCASRGGSPGSYNEQFFGPGTRLTVL.

The chain couples TRBV25-1 to TRBJ1-3; D unclear. The CDR3 consists of 15 residues. Trimming removed 1 base at V and 7 bases at J, with 14 bases between. From germline, CDR1 is MGHDK and CDR2 SYGVNS. The CDR3 loop is CASSESQSQRNTIYF. The CDR3 region has the DNA TGTGCCAGCAGTGAATCCCAATCTCAGAGGAACACCATATATTTT.

This clone was seen a few times. J is TRBJ2-1 and V is TRBV6-4, with TRBD2 matching over 7 bases. The V gene's germline CDR1 is MRHNA and CDR2 SNTAGT. J was trimmed by 4 bases and V by 5 bases; bases with no gene match: 8. The CDR3 consists of 15 residues. CDR3 loop: CASSQVSGDYNEQFF. In DNA form, the CDR3 reads TGTGCCAGCAGTCAAGTAAGCGGGGATTACAATGAGCAGTTCTTC.

The J gene is TRBJ1-1, the V gene TRBV19; 7 positions agree with TRBD1. The CDR3 spans 14 residues. J was trimmed by 4 bases and V by 5 bases; bases with no gene match: 7. Germline V gives CDR1 LNHDA, CDR2 SQIVND (reference sequence). The CDR3, as DNA: TGTGCCAGTAGTTCAGACAGGGCAATCACTGAAGCTTTCTTT. Translation: CASSSDRAITEAFF.

J is TRBJ1-3 and V is TRBV28; TRBD1 might be the D (6 bases). Between the trimmed V and J ends, which lost 2 bases and 3 bases, there was a span of 11 bases. CDR1 is MDHEN, CDR2 SYDVKM, per germline. The CDR3 consists of 15 residues. CDR3 nucleotide sequence: TGTGCCAGCAGTTTAAGGGGGTCCGGTGGAAACACCATATATTTT. The encoded protein is CASSLRGSGGNTIYF.

The gene calls are TRBV7-2 and TRBJ2-5; 8 positions match TRBD2. The CDR3 has 14 amino acids. V dropped 7 bases and J dropped 7; count of bases not matched to a gene: 11. From germline, CDR1 is SGHTA and CDR2 FQGNSA. The CDR3 DNA follows: TGTGCCAGCACCCCGGGGGGGCGGGACGGGACCCAGTACTTC. It yields the protein CASTPGGRDGTQYF. Variable domain in full (rest from reference TRBV7-2 and TRBJ2-5): GAGVSQSPSNKVTEKGKDVELRCDPISGHTALYWYRQSLGQGLEFLIYFQGNSAPDKSGLPSDRFSAERTGGSVSTLTIQRTQQEDSAVYLCASTPGGRDGTQYFGPGTRLLVL.

The chain carries TRBV29-1 and TRBJ1-1, with 7 bases lining up with TRBD1. The CDR3 has 13 residues. Trimming cost V 7 bases and J 0 bases; bases outside gene matches: 5. In germline, CDR1 is SQVTM, CDR2 ANQGSEA. This CDR3 is CSARDRLNTEAFF. The CDR3 bases are TGCAGCGCTAGGGACAGATTGAACACTGAAGCTTTCTTT. Complete variable domain (other parts from reference TRBV29-1 and TRBJ1-1): SAVISQKPSRDICQRGTSLTIQCQVDSQVTMMFWYRQQPGQSLTLIATANQGSEATYESGFVIDKFPISRPNLTFSTLTVSNMSPEDSSIYLCSARDRLNTEAFFGQGTRLTVV.

The chain links TRBV4-3 to TRBJ1-4, with 7 bases lining up with TRBD1. V lost 1 base and J lost 8; bases outside the gene matches: 7. This CDR3 is 15 amino acids long. The germline V gene encodes CDR1 LGHNA and CDR2 YSLEER. CDR3 DNA: TGCGCCAGCAGCCAAGGTGACAGGGCAGGAGAAAAACTGTTTTTT. Its protein is CASSQGDRAGEKLFF.

The V and J genes are TRBV18 and TRBJ1-5, with TRBD1 matching 8 bases. Germline lookup yields CDR1 KGHSH and CDR2 LQKENI. This CDR3 is built from 14 residues. Trimming cost V 6 bases and J 7 bases; bases outside gene matches: 8. CDR3 in amino acids: CASSPTGGLQPQHF. The DNA for the CDR3 is TGTGCCAGCTCGCCAACAGGGGGTTTACAGCCCCAGCATTTT.

V is TRBV7-2 and J is TRBJ2-1, with TRBD2 matching over 12 bases. The V gene end was trimmed by 5 bases and the J gene end by 1 base; junction bases not matched to a gene: 6. Germline V gene lookup returns CDR1 SGHTA and CDR2 FQGNSA. The CDR3 spans 17 residues. The CDR3 nucleotides read TGTGCCAGCAGCACCCGGACTAGCGGGGTTTCCTACAATGAGCAGTTCTTC. Translated, it gives CASSTRTSGVSYNEQFF.

The chain joins TRBV28 to TRBJ1-4; tentatively, D is TRBD1 (5 bases). V gave up 8 bases and J gave up 3 bases, with 10 bases separating them. The CDR3 sequence is 13 residues long. The germline gives CDR1 MDHEN, CDR2 SYDVKM. CDR3 sequence: CASAGGANEKLFF. CDR3 nucleotides: TGTGCCAGCGCCGGGGGGGCTAATGAAAAACTGTTTTTT.

J is TRBJ2-3 and V is TRBV11-1, with D unclear. Trimming removed 5 bases at V and 5 bases at J, with 14 bases between. The CDR3 covers 14 residues. Germline V gene lookup returns CDR1 SGHAT and CDR2 FQDESV (reference sequence). This CDR3 reads CASSARMTQDTQYF. The CDR3 coding sequence is TGTGCCAGCAGCGCCCGGATGACACAAGATACGCAGTATTTT. The whole variable domain, remainder taken from reference TRBV11-1 and TRBJ2-3, is EAEVAQSPRYKITEKSQAVAFWCDPISGHATLYWYRQILGQGPELLVQFQDESVVDDSQLPKDRFSAERLKGVDSTLKIQPAELGDSAMYLCASSARMTQDTQYFGPGTRLTVL.

CDR3 in DNA: TGTGCCAGCAGTTTTGCCAAGAACACTGAAGCTTTCTTT. Translation gives CASSFAKNTEAFF. The chain has TRBV12-3 or TRBV12-4 and TRBJ1-1; no reliable D call. The V and J ends lost 3 bases and 1 base respectively, with 6 bases between them. This CDR3 comprises 13 residues.

The chain carries TRBV3-1 (or the pseudogene TRBV3-2) and TRBJ1-1; D call uncertain. Germline CDR1 LGHDT, CDR2 YNNKEL (reference sequence). The V gene lost 0 bases and the J gene lost 1 base, with 6 bases spanning the gap. The CDR3 has 14 amino acids. CDR3 sequence: CASSQEWGNTEAFF. The CDR3 region has the DNA TGTGCCAGCAGCCAAGAATGGGGGAACACTGAAGCTTTCTTT.

This chain uses TRBV3-1 (or the pseudogene TRBV3-2) with TRBJ2-1; 8 bases match TRBD2. V was clipped by 3 bases and J by 0 bases; unmatched bases: 13. The germline V gene has CDR1 LGHDT and CDR2 YNNKEL (reference sequence). This CDR3 has 19 residues. The CDR3, as DNA: TGTGCCAGCAGCCACCGGGGGGGGGCGAGATCGAGCTCCTACAATGAGCAGTTCTTC. It yields the protein CASSHRGGARSSSYNEQFF.

V usage is TRBV5-1 and J usage is TRBJ2-7; D not resolved. The CDR3 runs to 15 residues. Germline V lookup: CDR1 SGHRS, CDR2 YFSETQ. Deletions cut 0 bases from V and 3 bases from J, with 13 bases between. CDR3 in amino acids: CASSLGTANVYEQYF. CDR3 in DNA: TGCGCCAGCAGCTTGGGTACTGCGAATGTCTACGAGCAGTACTTC.

V is TRBV27 and J is TRBJ1-2; possible D gene TRBD1, 6 bases. This CDR3 is built from 16 residues. The V end was cut by 1 base, the J end by 8 bases, with 20 bases between. Germline assignment: CDR1 MNHEY and CDR2 SMNVEV (reference sequence). This chain's CDR3 is CASSLLQGGKVMGYTF. The CDR3 DNA reads as TGTGCCAGCAGTTTATTACAGGGAGGGAAGGTAATGGGCTACACCTTC.

Comments on this clone: Other DNA sequences in this specimen translate into the identical CDR3. The genes are TRBV7-2 and TRBJ2-1; TRBD1 agrees at 10 bases. This CDR3 has 15 residues. V trimming: 6 bases; J trimming: 3 bases; junction bases outside the gene matches: 5. Germline V gene data show CDR1 as SGHTA and CDR2 as FQGNSA. This chain's CDR3 is CASRPGTGVYNEQFF. For the CDR3, the DNA is TGTGCCAGCAGACCCGGGACAGGGGTCTACAATGAGCAGTTCTTC.

The chain employs TRBV6-1 and TRBJ1-6, with 8 bases that match TRBD1. Germline values: CDR1 MNHNS, CDR2 SASEGT. This CDR3 region has 14 residues. V dropped 3 bases and J dropped 10; count of bases not matched to a gene: 5. CDR3 nucleotide sequence: TGTGCCAGCAGTGAGACAGGGACAGGATCACCCCTCCACTTT. Protein: CASSETGTGSPLHF.

This chain uses TRBV29-1 with TRBJ1-5; weak D call: TRBD1 (5 bases). The CDR3 runs to 13 residues. Germline CDR1 is SQVTM and CDR2 is ANQGSEA. V lost 6 bases and J lost 3, with 12 bases in between. CDR3 loop: CSVADSDNQPQHF. In DNA form, the CDR3 reads TGCAGCGTCGCCGACAGCGACAATCAGCCCCAGCATTTT.

In this sample, this clone turned up once. The chain combines TRBV4-2 with TRBJ1-3; D is uncertain. Trimming pared 4 bases from V and 0 bases from J, leaving 10 bases between. Germline V lookup: CDR1 LGHNA, CDR2 YNFKEQ. The length of the CDR3 is 15 residues. As DNA, the CDR3 is TGTGCCAGCAGCCCCGGAGGCAGCTCTGGAAACACCATATATTTT. It specifies CASSPGGSSGNTIYF.

On this clone: Its ends do not fully match the called genes, so a read error is possible. This rearrangement joins TRBV28 to TRBJ2-5; D call uncertain. This CDR3 is 11 amino acids long. The germline CDR1 and CDR2 sequences are MDHEN and SYDVKM. The CDR3 nucleotides are TGTGCCAGCAGGGACCAGGAGACCCAGTACTTC. This codes for CASRDQETQYF.

This chain connects TRBV5-6 to TRBJ1-2; D not certain. Germline V gene lookup returns CDR1 SGHDT and CDR2 YYEEEE. CDR3 length: 13 residues. Trimming removed 4 bases at V and 4 bases at J, with 11 bases between. DNA of the CDR3: TGTGCCAGCAGCCCTGGACCCTCCTATGGCTACACCTTC. Amino acid sequence: CASSPGPSYGYTF.

This clone was seen a single time. The rearrangement links TRBV4-1 to TRBJ2-7, with 7 bases fitting TRBD2. Per germline, CDR1 MGHRA and CDR2 YSYEKL. V dropped 3 bases and J dropped 0; count of bases not matched to a gene: 5. This CDR3 is 15 amino acids long. Here the CDR3 reads CASSQTSQSSYEQYF. CDR3 coding DNA: TGCGCCAGCAGCCAGACTAGCCAGAGCTCCTACGAGCAGTACTTC.

This chain connects TRBV28 to TRBJ1-2; D perhaps matches TRBD1 (5 bases). V shed 3 bases and J shed 5 bases, with 19 bases lying between them. The CDR3 sequence is 16 residues long. Per germline, CDR1 MDHEN and CDR2 SYDVKM. The chain's CDR3 is CASSLSGGRVGYGYTF. CDR3 bases: TGTGCCAGCAGTTTGTCGGGCGGCAGGGTCGGGTATGGCTACACCTTC.